This T cell receptor beta chain was recorded in a study of patients and donors after allogeneic stem cell transplantation. In this sample, this clonotype turned up a few times. The CDR3 length is 16 residues. V lost 0 bases, J lost 1 base, and 12 bases lay in between. The V gene's germline CDR1 is MNHEY and CDR2 SVGEGT. TCRdb itself ran the RT-PCR reads through MiXCR, one entry per CDR3 protein. The table has 85,000 to 90,000 distinct CDR3 sequences, about 44% seen once. The sequencing input was blood, either unsorted or a sorted T cell fraction (not recorded which). The gene calls are TRBV6-2 or TRBV6-3 and TRBJ1-1, with a weak D call TRBD1 (5 bases). The sequence came from a human donor who was either an allogeneic HSCT recipient or a stem cell or donor lymphocyte infusion donor (not recorded which). It is not recorded whose cells these are; they may come from a transplant donor. In DNA, the CDR3 is TGTGCCAGCAGTTACTCTCCAGGGAAAGAGAACACTGAAGCTTTCTTT. Translating gives CASSYSPGKENTEAFF.